This T cell receptor beta chain was sequenced for a study of blood T cell repertoires in COVID-19. The junction had 3 bases not matched to a gene; V was cut back by 3 bases and J by 2 bases. Germline CDR1 MDHEN, CDR2 SYDVKM. The CDR3 spans 14 residues. Authors' analysis steps: Amplification of reference gene primers provided the estimated nucleated cell counts. Profiled with immunoSEQ multiplex PCR; TCRdb holds only in-frame clones, not every one. That table furnishes V, J and clone size, whereas the DNA furnished D and trimming. The table records about 270,000 clones, approximately 90% of them present only once. Cohort allocation depended upon clinical history that participants reported.

The chain combines TRBV28 with TRBJ1-2; 7 nucleotides line up with TRBD1. Sequenced sample: PBMCs or T cells enriched from blood (not recorded which). This receptor was taken from a man aged 40-49 years who had been exposed to COVID-19. Here the CDR3 reads CASSFLDRNYGYTF. The CDR3 DNA reads as TGTGCCAGCAGTTTTCTGGACAGGAACTATGGCTACACCTTC.